A selection of T cell receptor beta chains follows, all from one sample in a study of molecular identifiers for immune sequencing clone quantification. From the PCR reads, TCRdb called clonotypes with MiXCR, one entry per CDR3 protein. The data contain approximately 680,000 distinct CDR3 sequences, about 25% of them singletons. Input material: naive CD8+ T cells from blood, with Jurkat cell RNA spiked in. The source is a human donor in good health. Some libraries in this study had Jurkat cell RNA spiked in. Each CDR3 is given with its conserved first and last residue. The order of the fields is V gene, J gene, D gene, clone size, CDR3 DNA, CDR3 protein. The D gene is left open where the match is weak. Rows give clone size only sometimes, using once, few, many, or a class for an expanded clone.

V: TRBV19; J: TRBJ1-1; D: .; size: .; DNA: TGTGCCAGCAGTATGGCCGGGTTAAGGACTGAAGCTTTCTTT; CDR3: CASSMAGLRTEAFF
V: TRBV7-9; J: TRBJ1-1; D: TRBD1; size: many; DNA: TGTGCCAGCAGTTTCACGACAGGGTTAAGTGAAGCTTTCTTT; CDR3: CASSFTTGLSEAFF
V: TRBV27; J: TRBJ2-5; D: TRBD1; size: many; DNA: TGTGCCAGCAGTCCAGGACAGGGTTACATCGAGACCCAGTACTTC; CDR3: CASSPGQGYIETQYF
V: TRBV9; J: TRBJ1-5; D: TRBD1; size: .; DNA: TGTGCCAGCAGCGTAGGGGACAGGGAGAGTCAGCCCCAGCATTTT; CDR3: CASSVGDRESQPQHF
V: TRBV5-1; J: TRBJ2-3; D: TRBD2; size: many; DNA: TGCGCCAGCAGCCTCGTAATCGCCCCTAGCGGGAGGTCGAACACAGATACGCAGTATTTT; CDR3: CASSLVIAPSGRSNTDTQYF
V: TRBV5-1; J: TRBJ2-7; D: TRBD2; size: many; DNA: TGCGCCAGCAGCCCTTCTAGCGGGGCATCCTACGAGCAGTACTTC; CDR3: CASSPSSGASYEQYF
V: TRBV6-5; J: TRBJ2-2; D: TRBD1; size: .; DNA: TGTGCCAGCAGTTATGGGACAGGGGGCCCCGGGGAGCTGTTTTTT; CDR3: CASSYGTGGPGELFF
V: TRBV25-1; J: TRBJ1-1; D: .; size: few; DNA: TGTGCCAGCAGTGAAGCTGCAGGGATAAATTTGGACACTGAAGCTTTCTTT; CDR3: CASSEAAGINLDTEAFF
V: TRBV7-6; J: TRBJ2-3; D: .; size: .; DNA: TGTGCCAGCAGCTTAGGTTTCATAAGCACAGATACGCAGTATTTT; CDR3: CASSLGFISTDTQYF
V: TRBV10-1; J: TRBJ2-3; D: TRBD2; size: .; DNA: TGCGCCAGCTGGACTAGCGGGGGATCAGATACGCAGTATTTT; CDR3: CASWTSGGSDTQYF
V: TRBV4-3; J: TRBJ1-2; D: .; size: many; DNA: TGCGCCAGCAGCCAAGATCGAGACAGAGCTAACTATGGCTACACCTTC; CDR3: CASSQDRDRANYGYTF
V: TRBV11-2; J: TRBJ2-1; D: TRBD2; size: few; DNA: TGTGCCAGCAGCTACAGCGGGGGCACCTACAATGAGCAGTTCTTC; CDR3: CASSYSGGTYNEQFF
V: TRBV27; J: TRBJ2-7; D: .; size: .; DNA: TGTGCCAGTGGGGCGTTCTACGAGCAGTACTTC; CDR3: CASGAFYEQYF
V: TRBV20-1; J: TRBJ2-1; D: TRBD2; size: .; DNA: TGCAGTGCCATGCCTAGCGGGAGCCCTCCCTACAATGAGCAGTTCTTC; CDR3: CSAMPSGSPPYNEQFF
V: TRBV24-1; J: TRBJ2-1; D: .; size: many; DNA: TGTGCCACCAGTGAGCGGACCCCACCCTACAATGAGCAGTTCTTC; CDR3: CATSERTPPYNEQFF
V: TRBV20-1; J: TRBJ2-7; D: TRBD1; size: .; DNA: TGCAGTGCTCGACCGGACAGGGAGCTCTACGAGCAGTACTTC; CDR3: CSARPDRELYEQYF
V: TRBV29-1; J: TRBJ2-7; D: TRBD1; size: few; DNA: TGCAGCGTTGAATGGGCAGGGGGCGAGTCCTACGAGCAGTACTTC; CDR3: CSVEWAGGESYEQYF
V: TRBV27; J: TRBJ2-7; D: .; size: .; DNA: TGTGCCAGCAGTTTAAAGAACGAGCAGTACTTC; CDR3: CASSLKNEQYF
V: TRBV30; J: TRBJ2-1; D: TRBD1; size: many; DNA: TGTGCCTGGATCCTAAGGGACAGCTACAATGAGCAGTTCTTC; CDR3: CAWILRDSYNEQFF
V: TRBV28; J: TRBJ2-5; D: TRBD2; size: many; DNA: TGTGCCAGCAGTAGAGTAGCGGGAGGGTACCAAGAGACCCAGTACTTC; CDR3: CASSRVAGGYQETQYF
V: TRBV29-1; J: TRBJ2-3; D: .; size: many; DNA: TGCAGCGTTCAAGGATGGGCAGGTGACACAGATACGCAGTATTTT; CDR3: CSVQGWAGDTDTQYF
V: TRBV20-1; J: TRBJ2-1; D: TRBD2; size: .; DNA: TGCAGTGCTAGCATAGCGGGAGGGCACCCATCCTACAATGAGCAGTTCTTC; CDR3: CSASIAGGHPSYNEQFF
V: TRBV20-1; J: TRBJ2-1; D: TRBD2; size: .; DNA: TGCAGTGCTAGGTTTAGCGGGGACGCCTACAATGAGCAGTTCTTC; CDR3: CSARFSGDAYNEQFF
V: TRBV12-3/TRBV12-4; J: TRBJ2-1; D: .; size: few; DNA: TGTGCCAGCAGTCCCCCGGGGGCAGAATCCTACAATGAGCAGTTCTTC; CDR3: CASSPPGAESYNEQFF
V: TRBV7-3; J: TRBJ2-3; D: TRBD2; size: few; DNA: TGTGCCAGCAGCTTGGAACTAGCGGACACAGATACGCAGTATTTT; CDR3: CASSLELADTDTQYF
V: TRBV6-2/TRBV6-3; J: TRBJ2-5; D: TRBD1; size: .; DNA: TGTGCCAGCAGCCACAGGGGGCTGGAGACCCAGTACTTC; CDR3: CASSHRGLETQYF
V: TRBV19; J: TRBJ2-2; D: TRBD2; size: once; DNA: TGTGCCAGTAGTATAGAGAGCGGGGGGTTCACCGTGGAGCTGTTATTT; CDR3: CASSIESGGFTVELLF
V: TRBV28; J: TRBJ1-4; D: .; size: many; DNA: TGTGCCAGCACCTCCCCCCCGGAGGCAACTAATGAAAAACTGTTTTTT; CDR3: CASTSPPEATNEKLFF
V: TRBV15; J: TRBJ2-5; D: .; size: few; DNA: TGTGCCACCAGCAGAGATAAGGCGGAAGAGACCCAGTACTTC; CDR3: CATSRDKAEETQYF
V: TRBV11-2; J: TRBJ2-7; D: TRBD1; size: .; DNA: TGTGCCAGCAGCTCGGGACAGGGCTGGTACGAGCAGTACTTC; CDR3: CASSSGQGWYEQYF
V: TRBV30; J: TRBJ2-7; D: .; size: .; DNA: TGTGCCTGGAGCCGGGACTCCATATACGAGCAGTACTTC; CDR3: CAWSRDSIYEQYF
V: TRBV12-3/TRBV12-4; J: TRBJ2-3; D: .; size: few; DNA: TGTGCCAGCAGTTTCCCCTCCCTCCTGACAGGCCGCACAGATACGCAGTATTTT; CDR3: CASSFPSLLTGRTDTQYF
V: TRBV20-1; J: TRBJ1-1; D: .; size: .; DNA: TGCAGTGCCCTAAGAGATGACCGACCAAACACTGAAGCTTTCTTT; CDR3: CSALRDDRPNTEAFF
V: TRBV4-1; J: TRBJ2-5; D: .; size: .; DNA: TGCGCCAGCAGCCCAGAACCAGGGCGTGGGCCAGAGACCCAGTACTTC; CDR3: CASSPEPGRGPETQYF
V: TRBV6-5; J: TRBJ2-1; D: .; size: many; DNA: TGTGCCAGCAGTTACACGGACGGGTATGAGCAGTTCTTC; CDR3: CASSYTDGYEQFF
V: TRBV20-1; J: TRBJ2-5; D: TRBD1; size: .; DNA: TGCAGTGCCATAATAAGGACAGGGGACTTAGGCCAAGAGACCCAGTACTTC; CDR3: CSAIIRTGDLGQETQYF
V: TRBV6-2/TRBV6-3; J: TRBJ1-1; D: .; size: few; DNA: TGTGCCAGCACCACTGTCGTGGCACCTACTACCGAAGCTTTCTTT; CDR3: CASTTVVAPTTEAFF
V: TRBV9; J: TRBJ1-5; D: TRBD1; size: many; DNA: TGTGCCAGCAGCGGGCCAGGGGGCATCAATCAGCCCCAGCATTTT; CDR3: CASSGPGGINQPQHF
V: TRBV19; J: TRBJ2-3; D: TRBD2; size: .; DNA: TGTGCCAGTAGCGGGGGGGGGGGCGATGATACGCAGTATTTT; CDR3: CASSGGGGDDTQYF
V: TRBV7-2; J: TRBJ2-3; D: .; size: few; DNA: TGTGCCAGCAGCTTGGGTCCTAGATCTTCCAGTACAGATACGCAGTATTTT; CDR3: CASSLGPRSSSTDTQYF
V: TRBV19; J: TRBJ2-7; D: .; size: .; DNA: TGTGCCACATCACCGGGGACACCCGGCTACGAGCAGTACTTC; CDR3: CATSPGTPGYEQYF
V: TRBV19; J: TRBJ1-1; D: TRBD1; size: .; DNA: TGTGCCAGTACGGAGGGGGCGAACACTGAAGCTTTCTTT; CDR3: CASTEGANTEAFF
V: TRBV14; J: TRBJ2-7; D: .; size: many; DNA: TGTGCCAGCAGCCAAGTGGGTCGGGGAGGCGAGCAGTACTTC; CDR3: CASSQVGRGGEQYF
V: TRBV12-5; J: TRBJ2-5; D: TRBD2; size: .; DNA: TGTGCTAGTGGTTTTTGGGGACTAGCGGGAGCACTGGAGACCCAGTACTTC; CDR3: CASGFWGLAGALETQYF
V: TRBV4-3; J: TRBJ2-7; D: .; size: .; DNA: TGCGCCAGCAGCCAAGACGGGTCAACCTGCGAGCAGTACTTC; CDR3: CASSQDGSTCEQYF
V: TRBV20-1; J: TRBJ2-7; D: TRBD2; size: .; DNA: TGCAGTGCTAGAGATCAATTCCACGGGACTATAACCTACGAGCAGTACTTC; CDR3: CSARDQFHGTITYEQYF
V: TRBV7-9; J: TRBJ2-1; D: .; size: .; DNA: TGTGCCAGCAGCGGTTGGGACATCACAAGGTATAGTGAGCAGTTCTTC; CDR3: CASSGWDITRYSEQFF
V: TRBV27; J: TRBJ2-3; D: .; size: many; DNA: TGTGCCAGCAGTTCGGTCCCCTCGGGGACAGATACGCAGTATTTT; CDR3: CASSSVPSGTDTQYF